The T cell receptor (beta chain) under discussion was sequenced for a study of cytomegalovirus exposure and HLA in healthy donors. Points from the study as a whole: It was assumed in the presence/absence analyses that sequencing depth was roughly uniform across donors. Among the CMV-associated chains, three were confirmed in vitro as specific for CMV antigens. Fewer than 20,000 TCR beta sequences were associated with HLA alleles at 0.05 false discovery rate in a later analysis.

Looked up from germline, CDR1 is SQVTM and CDR2 is ANQGSEA. This CDR3 comprises 13 residues. The trim removed 4 bases at V and 6 bases at J, leaving 6 bases unmatched. As regards this clone: Its antigen remains unidentified.

The PCR ran on 60 Vbeta and 13 Jbeta primers. Here immunoSEQ multiplex PCR was the method, and the copy in TCRdb shows in-frame clones only, minus some. The profile shows about 170,000 clones, around 84% of them singletons. Sample: PBMCs. The TCR was taken from a man aged 18 to 35 in good health and CMV-seropositive. The chain joins TRBV29-1 to TRBJ2-7; 10 positions agree with TRBD1. This CDR3 reads CSVGIGTGAEQYF. The CDR3 DNA reads as TGCAGCGTTGGGATAGGGACAGGGGCCGAGCAGTACTTC.